One and the same sample provided the 28 T cell receptor beta chains below, sequenced in a study of blood T cell repertoires in COVID-19. Sequencing was performed with immunoSEQ multiplex PCR; in TCRdb, only in-frame clones are kept and a portion is missing. Of around 310,000 clones listed, about 90% are singletons. Sequenced sample: peripheral blood. The receptor source for this set is a woman in her 40s with COVID-19, enrolled during active disease.

This clone was observed a single time. This sequence joins TRBV30 and TRBJ2-3; TRBD2 aligns across 13 bases. This CDR3 is 14 amino acids long. V was pared by 3 bases and J by 4 bases, with 1 base of the junction left unmatched. CDR1 and CDR2 (germline): GTSNPN, SVGIG (reference sequence). CDR3 sequence (DNA): TGTGCCTGGAGACTAGCGGGAGGGCCAGATACGCAGTATTTT. This codes for CAWRLAGGPDTQYF.

As concerns this clone: The sample has other DNA sequences that encode this CDR3 too. This chain connects TRBV3-1 (or the pseudogene TRBV3-2) to TRBJ1-3, with D perhaps matching TRBD1 (5 bases). Germline V gene lookup returns CDR1 LGHDT and CDR2 YNNKEL (reference sequence). V shed 5 bases and J shed 0 bases, with 5 bases lying between them. The CDR3 sequence is 13 residues long. Here the CDR3 reads CASSRGSGNTIYF. CDR3 bases: TGTGCCAGCAGCAGGGGCTCTGGAAACACCATATATTTT.

This chain uses TRBV3-1 (or the pseudogene TRBV3-2) with TRBJ1-1; 8 positions match TRBD1. Germline V gives CDR1 LGHDT, CDR2 YNNKEL (reference sequence). The CDR3 sequence is 14 residues long. Losses at the gene ends were 3 bases for V and 4 bases for J; bases not matched to a gene: 4. CDR3 nucleotide sequence: TGTGCCAGCAGCCAGCAGGGGGCCGGCACTGAAGCTTTCTTT. As protein: CASSQQGAGTEAFF.

The CDR3 DNA reads TGTGCCAGCAGCTTACGACTAGCGGGGGGACAAACGAACACCGGGGAGCTGTTTTTT. This codes for CASSLRLAGGQTNTGELFF. The chain has TRBV7-8 and TRBJ2-2; TRBD2 agrees at 13 bases. CDR1 is SGHVS and CDR2 is FQNEAQ in the germline V gene. Trimming removed 2 bases from V and 0 bases from J; junction bases left unmatched: 6. The CDR3 length is 19 residues.

This chain joins TRBV6-5 and TRBJ2-7; D may be TRBD1 (6 bases). Germline V CDR1 and CDR2: MNHEY, SVGAGI. With 10 bases removed from V and 0 bases from J, the gap between germline ends came to 16 bases. The length of the CDR3 is 14 residues. CDR3 in DNA: TGTGCCATCAGGAAAACCAGGGGCTCCTACGAGCAGTACTTC. Its protein product is CAIRKTRGSYEQYF.

The chain recombines TRBV10-3 with TRBJ2-5; 9 bases agree with TRBD1. The CDR3 covers 12 residues. V shed 11 bases, J shed 5 bases, and the junction held 6 bases outside the gene matches. Germline V gene sequence: CDR1 ENHRY, CDR2 SYGVKD. CDR3 DNA: TGTGCCGTACAGGGGGCAGGTGAGACCCAGTACTTC. This codes for CAVQGAGETQYF.

The V call is TRBV7-8, the J call TRBJ2-1, with 11 bases identical to TRBD2. The germline V gene has CDR1 SGHVS and CDR2 FQNEAQ. V gave up 6 bases and J gave up 10 bases; unmatched junction bases: 5. CDR3 size: 13 residues. The CDR3 here is CASRAGLADEQFF. CDR3 DNA: TGTGCCAGCAGAGCGGGACTAGCGGACGAGCAGTTCTTC.

This rearrangement joins TRBV18 to TRBJ2-7, with TRBD1 as a possible D gene (6 bases). CDR3 length equals 13 residues. V was clipped by 4 bases and J by 4 bases, with 11 bases between them. Germline V lookup: CDR1 KGHSH, CDR2 LQKENI. The CDR3 nucleotides read TGTGCCAGCTCACTTGACAGGCTTTACGAGCAGTACTTC. Its translation is CASSLDRLYEQYF.

This chain connects TRBV6-5 to TRBJ1-5; no clear D. The V gene's germline CDR1 is MNHEY and CDR2 SVGAGI. The CDR3 has 12 amino acids. The V end was cut by 8 bases, the J end by 14 bases, with 19 bases between. The CDR3 DNA is TGTGCCAGCTCCCACCGCGGCGGTCCTGAGCATTTT. Protein: CASSHRGGPEHF.

V usage is TRBV28 and J usage is TRBJ1-2, with 7 nucleotides matching TRBD1. Trimming removed 6 bases from V and 4 bases from J; junction bases left unmatched: 17. The CDR3 covers 17 residues. Germline V gene sequence: CDR1 MDHEN, CDR2 SYDVKM. The CDR3 bases are TGTGCCAGCAGCCCCGCGGGACAGTCGAACCTAGCCTATGGCTACACCTTC. Translation: CASSPAGQSNLAYGYTF.

The J gene is TRBJ1-6, the V gene TRBV6-2 or TRBV6-3; D is unclear. There are 20 residues in the CDR3. Trimming cost V 0 bases and J 0 bases, with 18 bases left between them. The germline V gene has CDR1 MNHEY and CDR2 SVGEGT. Here the CDR3 DNA reads TGTGCCAGCAGTTACTCGATTGGGCAGGCCAAAAGCTCCTATAATTCACCCCTCCACTTT. Residues: CASSYSIGQAKSSYNSPLHF.

The chain employs TRBV6-4 and TRBJ2-1, with 11 bases aligning to TRBD2. The V gene end was trimmed by 1 base and the J gene end by 2 bases; junction bases not matched to a gene: 13. The germline gives CDR1 MRHNA, CDR2 SNTAGT. The CDR3 has 20 residues. For the CDR3, the DNA is TGTGCCAGCAGTGACTTCCCCCTAGCGGGGGGTTCTGCCCCCTACAATGAGCAGTTCTTC. Its protein product is CASSDFPLAGGSAPYNEQFF.

Here the CDR3 reads CASSYWGLGEQFF. CDR3 nucleotide sequence: TGTGCCAGCAGTTATTGGGGACTCGGGGAGCAGTTCTTC. The J gene is TRBJ2-1, the V gene TRBV6-2 or TRBV6-3, with D possibly TRBD2 on 6 matching bases. Germline CDR1 MNHEY, CDR2 SVGEGT. With 3 bases removed from V and 10 bases from J, the gap between germline ends came to 13 bases. The CDR3 sequence is 13 residues long.

V and J are TRBV30 and TRBJ2-1, with TRBD1 matching over 8 bases. The V gene end was trimmed by 4 bases and the J gene end by 7 bases; junction bases not matched to a gene: 12. The germline CDR1 and CDR2 sequences are GTSNPN and SVGIG (reference sequence). This CDR3 is 15 amino acids long. CDR3 loop: CAWTQGAQIKNEQFF. The CDR3 region has the DNA TGTGCCTGGACGCAGGGGGCACAGATTAAAAATGAGCAGTTCTTC.

The rearrangement joins TRBV18 to TRBJ1-2; perhaps TRBD1 as D (6 bases). V lost 10 bases to trimming and J lost 0 bases, with 12 bases between them. Germline V lookup: CDR1 KGHSH, CDR2 LQKENI. The CDR3 length is 13 residues. CDR3 in DNA: TGTGCCACCTCGGGGGGGCCTAACTATGGCTACACCTTC. It specifies CATSGGPNYGYTF.

This clone was picked up a small number of times. This chain joins TRBV28 and TRBJ1-2, with D possibly being TRBD1 (5 bases). The germline V gene has CDR1 MDHEN and CDR2 SYDVKM. The germline V and J ends were trimmed by 8 bases and 2 bases, with 15 bases remaining between them. The CDR3 has 14 residues. The CDR3 nucleotides read TGTGCCAGCCTCCGACCGGGGGGGAACTATGGCTACACCTTC. As protein: CASLRPGGNYGYTF.

Details on this clone: Other DNA variants within this sample encode the same CDR3. The rearrangement joins TRBV28 to TRBJ1-2; 9 bases line up with TRBD1. Germline CDR1 is MDHEN and CDR2 is SYDVKM. The CDR3 is 13 amino acids. V dropped 3 bases and J dropped 4; count of bases not matched to a gene: 0. CDR3 sequence: CASSLGQGYGYTF. CDR3 in DNA: TGTGCCAGCAGTTTGGGACAGGGCTATGGCTACACCTTC.

The chain recombines TRBV11-2 with TRBJ1-5, with a weak D call TRBD1 (5 bases). CDR1 SGHAT and CDR2 FQNNGV come from the germline V gene. CDR3 size: 15 residues. V was pared by 1 base and J by 1 base, with 8 bases between. CDR3: CASSLGGRSNQPQHF. CDR3 nucleotide sequence: TGTGCCAGCAGCTTAGGGGGGAGGAGCAATCAGCCCCAGCATTTT. Looking up the rest from reference TRBV11-2 and TRBJ1-5 gives the full variable domain: EAGVAQSPRYKIIEKRQSVAFWCNPISGHATLYWYQQILGQGPKLLIQFQNNGVVDDSQLPKDRFSAERLKGVDSTLKIQPAKLEDSAVYLCASSLGGRSNQPQHFGDGTRLSIL.

The sample holds a few counts of this clone. This chain joins TRBV7-3 and TRBJ1-1, with D possibly TRBD1 on 6 matching bases. Trimming pared 5 bases from V and 1 base from J, leaving 11 bases between. The CDR3 consists of 14 residues. The germline V gene has CDR1 SGHTA and CDR2 FQGTGA. The CDR3 sequence: CASSRPGQNTEAFF. The CDR3 DNA sequence: TGTGCCAGCAGCAGACCGGGACAGAACACTGAAGCTTTCTTT. The full variable domain, with the rest looked up from reference TRBV7-3 and TRBJ1-1, is GAGVSQTPSNKVTEKGKYVELRCDPISGHTALYWYRQSLGQGPEFLIYFQGTGAADDSGLPNDRFFAVRPEGSVSTLKIQRTERGDSAVYLCASSRPGQNTEAFFGQGTRLTVV.

The chain couples TRBV9 to TRBJ1-3, with D possibly being TRBD1 (6 bases). The CDR3 consists of 16 residues. Trimming removed 3 bases at V and 0 bases at J, with 13 bases between. Germline V gene lookup returns CDR1 SGDLS and CDR2 YYNGEE. The CDR3 reads CASSAQQGRSGNTIYF. In nucleotides, the CDR3 is TGTGCCAGCAGCGCCCAACAGGGCCGCTCTGGAAACACCATATATTTT.

This clone has a handful of counts. This chain connects TRBV28 to TRBJ1-5; D uncertain. CDR1 and CDR2 from the germline V gene are MDHEN and SYDVKM. The CDR3 covers 12 residues. Trimming shortened V by 5 bases and J by 1 base, and 3 bases separated the two germline ends. The DNA of the CDR3 is TGTGCCAGCAGTATAAGCAATCAGCCCCAGCATTTT. Protein sequence: CASSISNQPQHF.

The rearrangement joins TRBV19 to TRBJ1-2; 9 nucleotides line up with TRBD1. This CDR3 spans 15 amino acids. J lost 4 bases, V lost 3 bases, and 6 bases had no gene match. CDR1 is LNHDA, CDR2 SQIVND, per germline (reference sequence). The CDR3 spells CASSIAGQGLYGYTF. DNA for the CDR3: TGTGCCAGTAGTATCGCGGGACAGGGCCTCTATGGCTACACCTTC.

V is TRBV11-2 and J is TRBJ2-5; 13 bases map to TRBD2. The CDR3 is 16 residues long. V shed 5 bases and J 0 bases; nucleotides not matched to a gene: 3. Germline lookup yields CDR1 SGHAT and CDR2 FQNNGV. The chain's CDR3 is CASSTGTSGNQETQYF. CDR3 DNA sequence: TGTGCCAGCAGCACAGGGACTAGCGGGAACCAAGAGACCCAGTACTTC.

In this sample, this clone turned up a few times. The rearrangement joins TRBV6-1 to TRBJ2-1; D is unresolved. The CDR3 runs to 13 residues. Germline CDR1 reads MNHNS; CDR2 reads SASEGT. V was clipped by 2 bases and J by 3 bases, with 5 bases between them. DNA for the CDR3: TGTGCCAGCAGTGAAAAGAGCTACAATGAGCAGTTCTTC. This codes for CASSEKSYNEQFF.

The rearrangement links TRBV5-1 to TRBJ1-1; TRBD1 is a possible D gene (5 bases). The CDR3 contains 14 residues. Germline CDR1 is SGHRS and CDR2 is YFSETQ. V gave up 1 base and J gave up 1 base, with 8 bases separating them. The CDR3 reads CASSLFTGNTEAFF. CDR3 nucleotides: TGCGCCAGCAGCTTGTTTACAGGGAACACTGAAGCTTTCTTT.

The chain combines TRBV19 with TRBJ1-5; D gene uncertain. V dropped 3 bases and J dropped 0 bases, with 15 bases sitting between them. The CDR3 totals 17 residues. Germline-derived CDR1 and CDR2 are LNHDA and SQIVND (reference sequence). CDR3 in amino acids: CASSIQANPYSNQPQHF. For the CDR3, the DNA is TGTGCCAGTAGTATTCAGGCAAATCCTTATAGCAATCAGCCCCAGCATTTT.

This clone was found once. This rearrangement joins TRBV29-1 to TRBJ1-3, with D perhaps TRBD1 (6 bases). In germline, CDR1 is SQVTM, CDR2 ANQGSEA. Trimming removed 4 bases from V and 4 bases from J, with 11 bases in between. CDR3 size: 13 residues. The CDR3 here is CSVGQAGGNTIYF. The CDR3 nucleotides are TGCAGCGTTGGACAGGCAGGGGGAAACACCATATATTTT.

V gene TRBV25-1 combines with J gene TRBJ1-6; tentative D call: TRBD1 (5 bases). The CDR3 length is 14 residues. V shed 5 bases and J shed 8 bases, with 13 bases lying between them. Germline V CDR1 and CDR2: MGHDK, SYGVNS. CDR3 nucleotides: TGTGCCAGCAGTCATGACAGCCGCCATTCACCCCTCCACTTT. Amino acid sequence: CASSHDSRHSPLHF.